Listed here is a single T cell receptor (beta chain). The same CDR3 arises from other DNA sequences in this sample as well. This sample is drawn from a study of blood T cell repertoires in COVID-19. Clones were sequenced by immunoSEQ multiplex PCR, and TCRdb holds only the in-frame ones, with some missing. The sample contains about 200,000 clones, approximately 80% of which appear only once. The CDR3 contains 14 residues. Trimming at V came to 0 bases and at J to 5 bases, leaving 2 bases not matched to a gene. Germline values: CDR1 SGHTA, CDR2 FQGNSA. V usage is TRBV7-2 and J usage is TRBJ2-5; 8 nucleotides align to TRBD2. The sequence came from a human donor in a cohort sampled during active COVID-19. Sequencing was performed on peripheral blood. The CDR3 sequence is CASSLAGGGETQYF. The CDR3 DNA follows: TGTGCCAGCAGCTTAGCCGGGGGGGGCGAGACCCAGTACTTC.